Below, 26 T cell receptor beta chains from the same sample are listed, as sequenced in a study of early T cells in non-severe SARS-CoV-2 infection. Each CDR3 protein gets one entry after TCRdb re-called the 5' RACE reads with MiXCR. Seen here are tens of thousands of distinct CDR3 sequences, approximately 10% observed once, and the top ten hold around 6.6%. Material for sequencing was whole blood. The origin of the receptors is an adult who was a healthcare worker with PCR-confirmed SARS-CoV-2 infection or an uninfected control (not recorded which).

This clonotype appeared many times. The rearrangement joins TRBV12-3 or TRBV12-4 to TRBJ1-2; a weak D match, TRBD1 (5 bases). CDR3 size: 13 residues. With 4 bases removed from V and 3 bases from J, the gap between germline ends came to 9 bases. The CDR3 nucleotides are TGTGCCAGCAGTTCTGGGACGGACTATGGCTACACCTTC. Its protein is CASSSGTDYGYTF.

This clonotype was counted only a few times. V and J are TRBV20-1 and TRBJ1-1; TRBD1 is a possible D gene (6 bases). Trimming pared 5 bases from V and 4 bases from J, leaving 17 bases between. Germline-derived CDR1 and CDR2 are DFQATT and SNEGSKA (reference sequence). CDR3 length: 14 residues. The CDR3 protein is CSAHGQTALTEAFF. The DNA of the CDR3 is TGCAGTGCTCATGGACAGACAGCCCTCACTGAAGCTTTCTTT.

In this sample, this clonotype turned up a few times. The chain joins TRBV20-1 to TRBJ2-5; 12 positions match TRBD2. Per germline, CDR1 DFQATT and CDR2 SNEGSKA (reference sequence). CDR3 size: 14 residues. The CDR3 DNA reads as TGCAGCGCGCAAAAACTAGCGGGAGGAGAGACCCAGTACTTC. It yields the protein CSAQKLAGGETQYF.

There are a few counts of this clonotype. The chain combines TRBV11-2 with TRBJ2-1; 11 bases are shared with TRBD2. V gave up 1 base and J gave up 6 bases; unmatched junction bases: 5. Germline V gene sequence: CDR1 SGHAT, CDR2 FQNNGV. The CDR3 runs 16 residues. The CDR3 spells CASSLGLAGGLNEQFF. DNA of the CDR3: TGTGCCAGCAGCTTAGGGCTAGCGGGAGGACTCAATGAGCAGTTCTTC. The full variable domain, with the rest looked up from reference TRBV11-2 and TRBJ2-1, is EAGVAQSPRYKIIEKRQSVAFWCNPISGHATLYWYQQILGQGPKLLIQFQNNGVVDDSQLPKDRFSAERLKGVDSTLKIQPAKLEDSAVYLCASSLGLAGGLNEQFFGPGTRLTVL.

This clonotype occurred many times. V gene TRBV15 combines with J gene TRBJ2-2; a weak D match, TRBD1 (6 bases). The V end lost 8 bases, the J end lost 3 bases, and 13 bases lay between the germline ends. Germline CDR1 LNHNV, CDR2 YYDKDF (reference sequence). The length of the CDR3 is 14 residues. This CDR3 is CATSGARDTGELFF. CDR3 bases: TGTGCCACCTCAGGGGCGCGGGACACCGGGGAGCTGTTTTTT.

The chain couples TRBV5-5 to TRBJ2-5; D is undetermined. The germline gives CDR1 SGHKS, CDR2 YYEKEE (reference sequence). The CDR3 runs 12 residues. V shed 5 bases and J shed 4 bases, with 9 bases lying between them. CDR3 sequence (DNA): TGTGCCAGCAGTACAGAAGCAGAGACCCAGTACTTC. Its protein is CASSTEAETQYF. Complete variable domain (other parts from reference TRBV5-5 and TRBJ2-5): DAGVTQSPTHLIKTRGQQVTLRCSPISGHKSVSWYQQVLGQGPQFIFQYYEKEERGRGNFPDRFSARQFPNYSSELNVNALLLGDSALYLCASSTEAETQYFGPGTRLLVL.

This chain connects TRBV29-1 to TRBJ2-2; no clear D. The CDR3 runs to 12 residues. V lost 5 bases and J lost 3, with 7 bases in between. CDR1 is SQVTM and CDR2 is ANQGSEA in the germline V gene. CDR3 nucleotide sequence: TGCAGCGTTTATCGGTACACCGGGGAGCTGTTTTTT. Amino acids: CSVYRYTGELFF.

The chain joins TRBV7-2 to TRBJ2-1; D is ambiguous. Trimming removed 6 bases at V and 0 bases at J, with 15 bases between. Germline CDR1 and CDR2: SGHTA and FQGNSA. CDR3 length: 16 residues. The CDR3 region is CASRSERWPSYNEQFF. The CDR3 DNA follows: TGTGCCAGCAGGAGTGAACGGTGGCCCTCCTACAATGAGCAGTTCTTC. Based on the CDR3 plus reference TRBV7-2 and TRBJ2-1, the full variable domain is GAGVSQSPSNKVTEKGKDVELRCDPISGHTALYWYRQSLGQGLEFLIYFQGNSAPDKSGLPSDRFSAERTGGSVSTLTIQRTQQEDSAVYLCASRSERWPSYNEQFFGPGTRLTVL.

CDR3 region: CASSFSLAQVNEQFF. DNA of the CDR3: TGTGCCAGCAGTTTCAGCCTAGCCCAAGTCAATGAGCAGTTCTTC. The gene calls are TRBV28 and TRBJ2-1; a possible D gene is TRBD2 (5 bases). The germline V gene encodes CDR1 MDHEN and CDR2 SYDVKM. The CDR3 length is 15 residues. The V gene lost 3 bases and the J gene lost 6 bases, with 15 bases spanning the gap.

This clonotype was counted a few times. In DNA form, the CDR3 reads TGTGCCAGCAGCTTGCAGTCGGGACATTCCTACGAGCAGTACTTC. Its translation: CASSLQSGHSYEQYF. This chain links TRBV7-2 with TRBJ2-7, with D possibly matching TRBD1 (6 bases). Trimming stripped 3 bases from V and 1 base from J, with 13 bases between. The CDR3 length is 15 residues. Germline V lookup: CDR1 SGHTA, CDR2 FQGNSA.

This clonotype appeared many times. This sequence joins TRBV3-1 and TRBJ2-3; TRBD2 matches 7 bases. The CDR3 loop spans 13 amino acids. Per the germline V gene, CDR1 is LGHDT and CDR2 is YNNKEL (reference sequence). V lost 5 bases to trimming and J lost 8 bases; unmatched junction nucleotides: 7. CDR3 coding DNA: TGTGCCAGCAGCAAGCGGGATTGGGCTACGCAGTATTTT. Its protein is CASSKRDWATQYF.

This chain joins TRBV11-2 and TRBJ2-1, with 7 bases that match TRBD2. J lost 0 bases, V lost 0 bases, and 8 bases had no gene match. This CDR3 is built from 18 residues. CDR1 is SGHAT and CDR2 is FQNNGV in the germline V gene. DNA of the CDR3: TGTGCCAGCAGCTTAGATCCCGGGGAGGGGAGCTCCTACAATGAGCAGTTCTTC. Translated, it gives CASSLDPGEGSSYNEQFF.

This clonotype was seen a few times. The CDR3: CASSLGRLAGEPTDTQYF. The CDR3 DNA reads as TGTGCCAGCAGCTTGGGTCGACTCGCGGGAGAACCCACAGATACGCAGTATTTT. V usage is TRBV5-6 and J usage is TRBJ2-3; TRBD2 agrees at 7 bases. Per the germline V gene, CDR1 is SGHDT and CDR2 is YYEEEE. CDR3 length: 18 amino acids. J lost 2 bases, V lost 0 bases, and 12 bases had no gene match.

V gene TRBV12-3 or TRBV12-4 combines with J gene TRBJ1-2; D remains ambiguous. With 2 bases removed from V and 7 bases from J, the gap between germline ends came to 14 bases. The CDR3 has 14 residues. The DNA for the CDR3 is TGTGCCAGCAGTTTATCGCCACAAAAAGCTGGCTACACCTTC. This encodes CASSLSPQKAGYTF.

This clonotype has more than one count but fewer than ten. The chain uses TRBV5-1 and TRBJ2-3; 7 bases are shared with TRBD1. The germline V gene has CDR1 SGHRS and CDR2 YFSETQ. The CDR3 sequence is 15 residues long. Germline trimming cut 3 bases from V and 4 bases from J; bases unmatched to any gene: 8. CDR3 protein: CASSSKGASSDTQYF. DNA of the CDR3: TGCGCCAGCAGCTCGAAGGGGGCCAGTTCAGATACGCAGTATTTT.

The table lists this clonotype with many counts. The J gene is TRBJ1-1, the V gene TRBV28, with TRBD1 as a possible D gene (5 bases). The CDR3 loop spans 14 amino acids. Germline V gives CDR1 MDHEN, CDR2 SYDVKM. V lost 6 bases, J lost 4 bases, and 15 bases lay in between. CDR3 region: CASSPGGSFTEAFF. The CDR3 bases are TGTGCCAGCAGCCCCGGGGGGAGCTTCACTGAAGCTTTCTTT.

V usage is TRBV4-3 and J usage is TRBJ2-1, with 7 nucleotides matching TRBD2. Germline values: CDR1 LGHNA, CDR2 YSLEER. This CDR3 is 18 amino acids long. Unmatched junction bases numbered 21, after V lost 4 bases and J lost 9 bases. CDR3 coding DNA: TGCGCCAGCAGCCCTCCCGTGTACATGGAGGGAGGGCCGATTGAGCAGTTCTTC. Translated, it gives CASSPPVYMEGGPIEQFF.

This clonotype was detected only a few times. The V gene is TRBV18, the J gene TRBJ1-2; D uncertain. The germline V and J ends were trimmed by 3 bases and 8 bases, with 10 bases remaining between them. Germline V gene sequence: CDR1 KGHSH, CDR2 LQKENI. The CDR3 consists of 12 residues. CDR3 sequence: CASSPQSGGYTF. In DNA, the CDR3 is TGTGCCAGCTCACCCCAGAGTGGGGGCTACACCTTC. The whole variable domain, remainder taken from reference TRBV18 and TRBJ1-2, is NAGVMQNPRHLVRRRGQEARLRCSPMKGHSHVYWYRQLPEEGLKFMVYLQKENIIDESGMPKERFSAEFPKEGPSILRIQQVVRGDSAAYFCASSPQSGGYTFGSGTRLTVV.

This clonotype has just a few counts. The V call is TRBV7-6, the J call TRBJ2-1, with 7 bases fitting TRBD2. V lost 3 bases, J lost 7 bases, and 9 bases stayed unmatched. Germline lookup yields CDR1 SGHVS and CDR2 FNYEAQ. The CDR3 has 15 amino acids. The CDR3 bases are TGTGCCAGCAGCTTCCGGGCGGGAGATGCAAATGAGCAGTTCTTC. Its protein product is CASSFRAGDANEQFF. Full variable domain (missing parts from reference TRBV7-6 and TRBJ2-1): GAGVSQSPRYKVTKRGQDVALRCDPISGHVSLYWYRQALGQGPEFLTYFNYEAQQDKSGLPNDRFSAERPEGSISTLTIQRTEQRDSAMYRCASSFRAGDANEQFFGPGTRLTVL.

This clonotype came up many times. V and J are TRBV20-1 and TRBJ2-7; 12 nucleotides align to TRBD2. Trimming took 3 bases from V and 5 from J; bases not matched to a gene: 11. The CDR3 extends over 16 amino acids. Germline V CDR1 and CDR2: DFQATT, SNEGSKA (reference sequence). The DNA for the CDR3 is TGCAGTGCTAGTCTTCTAGCGGGAGGGCTGTATCACGAGCAGTACTTC. Translating gives CSASLLAGGLYHEQYF.

This clonotype came up a few times. The chain employs TRBV7-2 and TRBJ2-1, with 11 bases lining up with TRBD2. This CDR3 spans 16 amino acids. CDR1 is SGHTA and CDR2 is FQGNSA in the germline V gene. V shed 1 base and J 4 bases; nucleotides not matched to a gene: 3. DNA of the CDR3: TGTGCCAGCAGCTTAGAGGGACTAGCGGTATACAATGAGCAGTTCTTC. Residues: CASSLEGLAVYNEQFF.

This clonotype was seen a handful of times. The chain employs TRBV28 and TRBJ1-1, with D possibly matching TRBD1 (5 bases). The V gene's germline CDR1 is MDHEN and CDR2 SYDVKM. V was shortened by 6 bases and J by 1 base, with 9 bases between the two germline ends. CDR3 length: 13 residues. CDR3 in DNA: TGTGCCAGCAGACTTACAGGGAACACTGAAGCTTTCTTT. Translation: CASRLTGNTEAFF.

The sample holds many counts of this clonotype. This chain uses TRBV7-9 with TRBJ2-2; TRBD2 matches at 11 bases. Germline V lookup: CDR1 SEHNR, CDR2 FQNEAQ (reference sequence). V shed 1 base and J 5 bases; nucleotides not matched to a gene: 0. CDR3 length equals 15 residues. The CDR3 reads CASSLGLAGTGELFF. The CDR3 DNA reads TGTGCCAGCAGCTTAGGACTAGCGGGAACCGGGGAGCTGTTTTTT.

V gene TRBV4-3 combines with J gene TRBJ1-2; 7 bases are a match to TRBD1. The J segment lost 8 bases and the V segment lost 0 bases, leaving 12 bases of the junction unmatched. Germline CDR1 reads LGHNA; CDR2 reads YSLEER. The CDR3 length is 16 residues. The CDR3 DNA follows: TGCGCCAGCAGCCAAGAGGGTCACAGGGGAACCGGCGGCTACACCTTC. The encoded protein is CASSQEGHRGTGGYTF.

This clonotype has only a few counts. The CDR3 sequence is CASGPEWGFGPQHF. CDR3 DNA: TGTGCCAGCGGCCCCGAATGGGGGTTCGGGCCCCAGCATTTT. This sequence joins TRBV6-2 or TRBV6-3 and TRBJ1-5, with D perhaps TRBD1 (5 bases). The germline CDR1 and CDR2 sequences are MNHEY and SVGEGT. The CDR3 length is 14 residues. V was trimmed by 8 bases and J by 9 bases, leaving 20 bases between them.

This sequence joins TRBV2 and TRBJ2-5, with D tentatively TRBD2 (6 bases). Trimming stripped 5 bases from V and 5 bases from J, with 18 bases between. The germline gives CDR1 SNHLY, CDR2 FYNNEI. The CDR3 extends over 15 amino acids. The CDR3 DNA follows: TGTGCCAGCAGTAGAAGACTAGATTTCACGGAGACCCAGTACTTC. Amino acids: CASSRRLDFTETQYF.